Below are 6 T cell receptor beta chains sequenced from a single sample in a study of cytomegalovirus exposure and HLA in healthy donors. Primers: 60 Vbeta forward and 13 Jbeta reverse. The assay was immunoSEQ multiplex PCR, and TCRdb's table has in-frame clones only and misses some. The sample yields about 60,000 clones, roughly 80% seen once. Sequencing used PBMCs. Receptor source: a woman aged 35 to 49 in good health and CMV-seropositive.

This clone was recorded once. The chain carries TRBV6-5 and TRBJ1-2; 8 nucleotides match TRBD1. The CDR3 extends over 13 amino acids. Trimming cost V 6 bases and J 4 bases; bases outside gene matches: 4. Germline V gene lookup returns CDR1 MNHEY and CDR2 SVGAGI. The CDR3 nucleotides read TGTGCCAGCAGCCCGACAGGGGTCTATGGCTACACCTTC. Translated, it gives CASSPTGVYGYTF.

This clone was counted between two and nine times. The J gene is TRBJ2-2, the V gene TRBV7-8; TRBD1 aligns across 8 bases. V was clipped by 4 bases and J by 5 bases; unmatched bases: 0. Germline CDR1 SGHVS, CDR2 FQNEAQ. There are 13 residues in the CDR3. This chain's CDR3 is CASSWDRTGELFF. CDR3 in DNA: TGTGCCAGCAGCTGGGACAGGACCGGGGAGCTGTTTTTT.

This chain uses TRBV9 with TRBJ1-2; D might be TRBD1 (5 bases). V dropped 3 bases and J dropped 4 bases, with 10 bases sitting between them. The CDR3 loop spans 13 amino acids. The germline CDR1 and CDR2 sequences are SGDLS and YYNGEE. Here the CDR3 DNA reads TGTGCCAGCAGCGCCGGACACGCCTATGGCTACACCTTC. This encodes CASSAGHAYGYTF.

V is TRBV4-1 and J is TRBJ1-2; the D gene is possibly TRBD1 (5 bases). Germline values: CDR1 MGHRA, CDR2 YSYEKL. The CDR3 has 15 amino acids. V was shortened by 0 bases and J by 5 bases, with 13 bases between the two germline ends. CDR3 in DNA: TGCGCCAGCAGCCAAGATCCGAACAGGCCGTATGGCTACACCTTC. Encoded protein: CASSQDPNRPYGYTF.

The V call is TRBV6-6, the J call TRBJ1-4; maybe TRBD1 (6 bases). The germline CDR1 and CDR2 sequences are MNHNY and SVGAGI (reference sequence). V was shortened by 2 bases and J by 6 bases, with 16 bases between the two germline ends. The CDR3 loop spans 16 amino acids. DNA of the CDR3: TGTGCCAGCAGTTACGCAGCGGGGGGCGATTATGAAAAACTGTTTTTT. It encodes CASSYAAGGDYEKLFF.

This chain links TRBV5-1 with TRBJ2-7; 9 positions agree with TRBD2. This CDR3 contains 15 residues. V lost 1 base and J lost 2; bases outside the gene matches: 4. Germline CDR1 reads SGHRS; CDR2 reads YFSETQ. The CDR3 is CASSLSTSGPYEQYF. CDR3 DNA sequence: TGCGCCAGCAGCTTGTCCACTAGCGGGCCCTACGAGCAGTACTTC.